The next 4 T cell receptor beta chains were all read from a single sample in a study of cytomegalovirus exposure and HLA in healthy donors. With 60 Vbeta and 13 Jbeta primers, the PCR was carried out. Clones were read by immunoSEQ multiplex PCR, and TCRdb kept only the in-frame ones, dropping some. Its listing shows more than 45,000 clones. The sample taken for sequencing was PBMCs. These receptors came from a woman aged 60-75 years in good health and CMV-seropositive.

The chain is built from TRBV5-1 and TRBJ2-1; 10 nucleotides align to TRBD2. The CDR3 totals 16 residues. Germline assignment: CDR1 SGHRS and CDR2 YFSETQ. J lost 4 bases, V lost 5 bases, and 9 bases had no gene match. The CDR3 bases are TGCGCCAGCAGGAGGCTAGCGGGGGACCCGTACAATGAGCAGTTCTTC. Its translation is CASRRLAGDPYNEQFF.

The chain uses TRBV6-1 and TRBJ1-5; D is unclear. Germline lookup yields CDR1 MNHNS and CDR2 SASEGT. The CDR3 is 12 residues long. Trimming pared 7 bases from V and 7 bases from J, leaving 11 bases between. CDR3 in DNA: TGTGCCAGCAAGGTAGCTAGGCAGCCCCAGCATTTT. Translated: CASKVARQPQHF.

The chain uses TRBV5-1 and TRBJ1-4; TRBD1 agrees at 8 bases. Germline V gene lookup returns CDR1 SGHRS and CDR2 YFSETQ. Germline trimming cut 0 bases from V and 0 bases from J; bases unmatched to any gene: 4. The CDR3 covers 17 residues. As DNA, the CDR3 is TGCGCCAGCAGCTTGGCGGGACAGGCGGCAACTAATGAAAAACTGTTTTTT. It specifies CASSLAGQAATNEKLFF. The full variable domain, rest sourced from reference TRBV5-1 and TRBJ1-4, is KAGVTQTPRYLIKTRGQQVTLSCSPISGHRSVSWYQQTPGQGLQFLFEYFSETQRNKGNFPGRFSGRQFSNSRSEMNVSTLELGDSALYLCASSLAGQAATNEKLFFGSGTQLSVL.

The chain links TRBV28 to TRBJ2-5, with unresolved D. V lost 5 bases, J lost 5 bases, and 9 bases lay in between. CDR1 is MDHEN and CDR2 is SYDVKM in the germline V gene. This CDR3 contains 12 residues. In DNA, the CDR3 is TGTGCCAGCAGTGCCAGGTGGGAGACCCAGTACTTC. Protein: CASSARWETQYF.